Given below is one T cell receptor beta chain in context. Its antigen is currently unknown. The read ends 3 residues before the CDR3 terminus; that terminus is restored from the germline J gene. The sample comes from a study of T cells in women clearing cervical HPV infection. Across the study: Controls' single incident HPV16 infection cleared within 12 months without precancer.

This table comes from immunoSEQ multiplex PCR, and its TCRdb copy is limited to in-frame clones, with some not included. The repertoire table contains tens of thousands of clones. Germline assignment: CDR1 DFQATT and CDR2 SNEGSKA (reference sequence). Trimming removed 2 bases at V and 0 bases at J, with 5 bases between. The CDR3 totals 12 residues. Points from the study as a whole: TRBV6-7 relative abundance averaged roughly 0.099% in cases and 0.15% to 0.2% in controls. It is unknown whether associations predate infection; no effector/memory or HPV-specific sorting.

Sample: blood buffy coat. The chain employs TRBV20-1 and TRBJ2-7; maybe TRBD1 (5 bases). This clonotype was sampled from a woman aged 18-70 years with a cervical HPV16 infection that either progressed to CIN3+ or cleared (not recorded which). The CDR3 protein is CSARQGSYEQYF. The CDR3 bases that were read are TGCAGTGCTAGACAGGGCTCCTACGAG.